Reported below is one TCR beta chain. Its antigen is still unknown. The entry originates in a study of Graves' ophthalmopathy and Graves' hyperthyroidism. Study information: Peripheral blood sampling occurred at initial diagnosis, before any treatment. Study-wide points: Both an approximately 70% sensitivity and a roughly 72% specificity characterized the model's predictions of ophthalmopathy progression.

The CDR3 contains 17 residues. With V trimmed by 0 bases and J by 5 bases, 11 bases remained unmatched. Scientists amplified the TCR beta CDR3 regions from RNA transcripts. First-round RT-PCR relied on HTBI primers, and a second-round multiplex PCR came next. TCRdb redid the calling of the multiplex PCR reads with MiXCR, one entry per CDR3 protein. This sample has a few hundred thousand distinct CDR3 sequences, with 15% found just once. The study excluded patients with other autoimmune diseases, uncontrolled infections, pregnancy or lactation. Each diagnosis was determined on the basis of clinical symptoms, serum thyroxine, TRAb, thyroid ultrasound and orbital computed tomography.

The chain has TRBV12-3 or TRBV12-4 and TRBJ2-5; 8 positions agree with TRBD1. Sequenced input: peripheral blood. The TCR originated in a young woman with stable Graves' hyperthyroidism. CDR3 sequence reads: CASSLAFRTGIPETQYF. CDR3 bases: TGTGCCAGCAGTTTAGCGTTCCGGACAGGGATTCCGGAGACCCAGTACTTC.